A selection of T cell receptor beta chains follows, all from one sample in a study of CD8 T cells in Susac syndrome. Using its own MiXCR run on the immunoSEQ multiplex PCR reads, TCRdb lists one record per CDR3 protein. This table holds a few hundred thousand distinct CDR3 sequences, 90% to 95% found once. Sample: CD4+ T cells from PBMCs. These receptor sequences come from a human donor with multiple sclerosis. Both conserved end residues are trimmed from each CDR3. Fields, in order: V gene, CDR3 protein.

v_gene: TRBV7-9
CDR3aa: ASSLEGGPNTEAF

v_gene: TRBV20-1
CDR3aa: SAWGLALFQETQY

v_gene: TRBV9
CDR3aa: ASSVLAGGGDIQY

v_gene: TRBV4-2
CDR3aa: ASSQARTSGSADTQY

v_gene: TRBV7-8
CDR3aa: ASSPRDSSYEQY

v_gene: TRBV9
CDR3aa: ASSVGAGSYNEQF

v_gene: TRBV3-1
CDR3aa: ASSHGTSGGNEQF

v_gene: TRBV19
CDR3aa: ASSFTVNEKLF

v_gene: TRBV20-1
CDR3aa: SEAWEGTEAF

v_gene: TRBV20-1
CDR3aa: SARHNYAGYT

v_gene: TRBV5-1
CDR3aa: ASSLEGDRQPQH

v_gene: TRBV12-3/TRBV12-4
CDR3aa: ASSPTTSGSTLH

v_gene: TRBV6-1
CDR3aa: ASSEGPADVGNTIY

v_gene: TRBV2
CDR3aa: ASSGAGGIKGYT

v_gene: TRBV10-3
CDR3aa: AIKPGLAGGMEETQY

v_gene: TRBV18
CDR3aa: ASSPGPTSGGPETQY

v_gene: TRBV3-1
CDR3aa: ASTLDRSTDTQY

v_gene: TRBV9
CDR3aa: ASSARRGWEDTQY